Shown below are 8 T cell receptor beta chains from a single sample sequenced in a study of T cell repertoires in cytomegalovirus infection. No antigen has been assigned to these receptors. TCRdb passed the reads through MiXCR, listing each CDR3 protein once. The repertoire holds some 590,000 distinct CDR3 sequences, with roughly 43% as singletons. The sample was cultured PBMCs, taken from culture after CMV antigen stimulation. All receptors come from a human donor in good health (CMV status not recorded). Some clones in this sample may be carry-over from other donors' samples.

This clonotype came up a few times. The CDR3 bases are TGTGCCAGTAGGCCGCCTAACTATGGCTACACCTTC. Protein product: CASRPPNYGYTF. The genes are TRBV6-5 and TRBJ1-2; D call uncertain. The V gene's germline CDR1 is MNHEY and CDR2 SVGAGI. Trimming took off 9 bases at V and 0 bases at J, with 8 bases between the two ends. The length of the CDR3 is 12 residues.

The V call is TRBV2, the J call TRBJ2-7, with D perhaps being TRBD1 or TRBD2 (5 bases each). The V gene's germline CDR1 is SNHLY and CDR2 FYNNEI. The V and J ends lost 6 bases and 0 bases respectively, with 21 bases between them. The CDR3 is 17 residues long. CDR3 in amino acids: CASREGPRRSSSYEQYF. The CDR3 DNA reads as TGTGCCAGCAGAGAGGGGCCGAGAAGGAGCTCCTCCTACGAGCAGTACTTC.

There are a few counts of this clonotype. V usage is TRBV12-3 or TRBV12-4 and J usage is TRBJ2-5; 13 nucleotides agree with TRBD2. There are 16 residues in the CDR3. The V gene end was trimmed by 6 bases and the J gene end by 2 bases; junction bases not matched to a gene: 6. The CDR3 reads CASSSMTSGGQETQYF. The CDR3 DNA sequence: TGTGCCAGCAGCTCAATGACTAGCGGGGGGCAAGAGACCCAGTACTTC.

About this clonotype itself: At one boundary the junction diverges from the germline segment, which might be a read error. V gene TRBV4-1 combines with J gene TRBJ2-3; 10 bases match TRBD2. CDR1 and CDR2 from the germline V gene are MGHRA and YSYEKL. The CDR3 consists of 19 residues. The CDR3 nucleotides are TGTGCCAGCAGCCAAGAACCCAGCGGGGGGGTTGCTAGCACAGATACGCAGTATTTT. This gives the protein CASSQEPSGGVASTDTQYF.

The rearrangement uses TRBV6-2 or TRBV6-3 and TRBJ2-1; the D is unclear. Germline CDR1 is MNHEY and CDR2 is SVGEGT. The CDR3 extends over 11 amino acids. V was trimmed by 6 bases and J by 8 bases, leaving 8 bases between them. The CDR3 sequence is CASSRRDEQFF. Written as DNA, the CDR3 is TGTGCCAGCAGCCGTCGTGATGAGCAGTTCTTC.

The chain carries TRBV12-3 or TRBV12-4 and TRBJ1-3; 7 positions match TRBD1. The V and J ends lost 5 bases and 11 bases, in that order; junction bases with no gene match: 12. CDR3 length: 14 residues. As DNA, the CDR3 is TGTGCCAGCAGTCTGCGACAGGGAATTATCCCCATATATTTT. Translated, it gives CASSLRQGIIPIYF.

This clonotype was found a few times. The chain recombines TRBV7-2 with TRBJ2-1, with 9 bases fitting TRBD2. The CDR3 totals 18 residues. The V and J ends lost 1 base and 4 bases, in that order; junction bases with no gene match: 11. CDR1 and CDR2 (germline): SGHTA, FQGNSA. Written as DNA, the CDR3 is TGTGCCAGCAGCTTAGTAGTCCTAGCGGGGCGTGGGTACAATGAGCAGTTCTTC. Its protein is CASSLVVLAGRGYNEQFF.

The rearrangement uses TRBV5-6 and TRBJ1-1; possible D gene TRBD1, 6 bases. Germline CDR1 reads SGHDT; CDR2 reads YYEEEE. V was cut by 4 bases and J by 0 bases, with 16 bases left in between. The CDR3 extends over 16 amino acids. The CDR3 nucleotides read TGTGCCAGCAGCCGATGGACAGCAAAAATGAACACTGAAGCTTTCTTT. It encodes CASSRWTAKMNTEAFF. Together with reference TRBV5-6 and TRBJ1-1, the CDR3 gives the full variable domain: DAGVTQSPTHLIKTRGQQVTLRCSPKSGHDTVSWYQQALGQGPQFIFQYYEEEERQRGNFPDRFSGHQFPNYSSELNVNALLLGDSALYLCASSRWTAKMNTEAFFGQGTRLTVV.